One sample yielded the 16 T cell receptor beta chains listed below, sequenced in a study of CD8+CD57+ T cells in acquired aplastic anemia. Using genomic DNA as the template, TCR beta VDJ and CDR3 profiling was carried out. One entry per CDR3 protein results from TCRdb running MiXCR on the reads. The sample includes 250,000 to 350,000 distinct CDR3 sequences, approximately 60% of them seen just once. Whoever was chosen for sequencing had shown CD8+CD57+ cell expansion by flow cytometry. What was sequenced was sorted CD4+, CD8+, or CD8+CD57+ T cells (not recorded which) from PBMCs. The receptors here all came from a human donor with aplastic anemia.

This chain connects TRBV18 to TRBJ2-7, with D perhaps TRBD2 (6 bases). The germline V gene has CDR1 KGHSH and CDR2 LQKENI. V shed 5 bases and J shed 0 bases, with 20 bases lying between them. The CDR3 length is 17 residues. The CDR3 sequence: CASSVNAGSGASYEQYF. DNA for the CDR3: TGTGCCAGCTCAGTAAACGCGGGAAGTGGGGCCTCCTACGAGCAGTACTTC.

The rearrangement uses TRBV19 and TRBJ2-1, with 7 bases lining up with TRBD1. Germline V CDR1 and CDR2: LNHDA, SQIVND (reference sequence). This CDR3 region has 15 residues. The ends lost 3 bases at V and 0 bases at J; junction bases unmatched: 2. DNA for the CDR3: TGTGCCAGTAGTATGGACAGGAGCTCCTACAATGAGCAGTTCTTC. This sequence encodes CASSMDRSSYNEQFF.

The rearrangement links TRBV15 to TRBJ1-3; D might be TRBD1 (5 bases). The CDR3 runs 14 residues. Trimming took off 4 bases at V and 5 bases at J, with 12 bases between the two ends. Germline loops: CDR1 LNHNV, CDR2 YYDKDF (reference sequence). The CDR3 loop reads CATSNGAVRNTIYF. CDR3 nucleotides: TGTGCCACCAGCAATGGGGCGGTGAGAAACACCATATATTTT.

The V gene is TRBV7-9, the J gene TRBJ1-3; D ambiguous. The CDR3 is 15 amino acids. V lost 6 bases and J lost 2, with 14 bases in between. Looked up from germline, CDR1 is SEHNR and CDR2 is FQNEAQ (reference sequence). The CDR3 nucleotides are TGTGCCAGCAGTTCAGGTCCCATCACTGGAAACACCATATATTTT. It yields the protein CASSSGPITGNTIYF. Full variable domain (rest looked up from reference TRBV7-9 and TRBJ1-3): DTGVSQNPRHKITKRGQNVTFRCDPISEHNRLYWYRQTLGQGPEFLTYFQNEAQLEKSRLLSDRFSAERPKGSFSTLEIQRTEQGDSAMYLCASSSGPITGNTIYFGEGSWLTVV.

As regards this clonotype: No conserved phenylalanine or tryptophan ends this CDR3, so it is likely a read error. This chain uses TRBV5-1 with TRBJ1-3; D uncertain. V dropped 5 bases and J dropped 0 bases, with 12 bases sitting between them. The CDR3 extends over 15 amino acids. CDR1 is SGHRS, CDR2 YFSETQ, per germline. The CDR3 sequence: CASSASVSSGNTIYL. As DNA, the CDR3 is TGCGCCAGCAGTGCCTCGGTGAGCTCTGGAAACACCATATATTTG.

The CDR3, as DNA: TGTGCCAGCAACGTAGCGGGAGGTAGGCAGTACTTC. This sequence encodes CASNVAGGRQYF. The V and J genes are TRBV7-2 and TRBJ2-7, with 10 bases that match TRBD2. The CDR3 is 12 amino acids. Germline V CDR1 and CDR2: SGHTA, FQGNSA. The V segment lost 7 bases and the J segment 9 bases; nucleotides outside the gene matches: 6. Together with reference TRBV7-2 and TRBJ2-7, the CDR3 gives the full variable domain: GAGVSQSPSNKVTEKGKDVELRCDPISGHTALYWYRQSLGQGLEFLIYFQGNSAPDKSGLPSDRFSAERTGGSVSTLTIQRTQQEDSAVYLCASNVAGGRQYFGPGTRLTVT.

The CDR3 spells CASSHPWGAGGNYGYTF. The CDR3 nucleotides read TGTGCCAGCAGCCACCCCTGGGGGGCAGGGGGAAACTATGGCTACACCTTC. V gene TRBV7-9 combines with J gene TRBJ1-2, with TRBD1 identical over 7 bases. The CDR3 runs 17 residues. V dropped 5 bases and J dropped 2; count of bases not matched to a gene: 14. Germline V lookup: CDR1 SEHNR, CDR2 FQNEAQ (reference sequence).

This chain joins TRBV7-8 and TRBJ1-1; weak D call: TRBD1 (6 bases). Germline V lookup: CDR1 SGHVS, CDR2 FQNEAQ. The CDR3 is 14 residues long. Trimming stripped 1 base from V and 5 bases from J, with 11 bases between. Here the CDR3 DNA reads TGTGCCAGCAGCTTAGAGAGGGGGGGTACTGAAGCTTTCTTT. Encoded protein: CASSLERGGTEAFF.

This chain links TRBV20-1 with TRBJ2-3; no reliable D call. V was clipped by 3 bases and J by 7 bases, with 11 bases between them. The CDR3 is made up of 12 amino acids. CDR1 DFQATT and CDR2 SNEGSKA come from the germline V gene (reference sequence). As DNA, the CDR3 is TGCAGTGCTAGGTGGAGCGCTCATACGCAGTATTTT. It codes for CSARWSAHTQYF.

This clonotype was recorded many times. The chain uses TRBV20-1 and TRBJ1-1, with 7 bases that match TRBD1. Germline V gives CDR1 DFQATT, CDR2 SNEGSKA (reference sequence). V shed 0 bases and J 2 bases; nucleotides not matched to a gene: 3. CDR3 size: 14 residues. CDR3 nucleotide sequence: TGCAGTGCTAGAGAAGGGGGCCCAAACACTGAAGCTTTCTTT. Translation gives CSAREGGPNTEAFF.

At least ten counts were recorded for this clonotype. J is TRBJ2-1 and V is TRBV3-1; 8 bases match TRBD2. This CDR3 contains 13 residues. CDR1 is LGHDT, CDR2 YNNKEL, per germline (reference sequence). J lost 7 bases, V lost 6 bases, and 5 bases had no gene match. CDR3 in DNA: TGTGCCAGCAGGGAAGCGGGGGATAATGAGCAGTTCTTC. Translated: CASREAGDNEQFF.

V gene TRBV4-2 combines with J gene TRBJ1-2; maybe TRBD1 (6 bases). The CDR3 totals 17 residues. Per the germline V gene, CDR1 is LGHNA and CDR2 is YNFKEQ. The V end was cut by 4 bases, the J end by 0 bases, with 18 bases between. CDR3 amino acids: CASSLDGTPVSNYGYTF. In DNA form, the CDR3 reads TGTGCCAGCAGCCTTGACGGGACACCGGTATCTAACTATGGCTACACCTTC.

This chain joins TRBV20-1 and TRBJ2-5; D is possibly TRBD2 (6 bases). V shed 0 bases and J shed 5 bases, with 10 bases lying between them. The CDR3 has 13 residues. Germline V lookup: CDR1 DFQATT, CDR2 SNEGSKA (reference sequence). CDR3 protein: CSARDPGVETQYF. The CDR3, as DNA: TGCAGTGCTAGAGATCCGGGGGTGGAGACCCAGTACTTC.

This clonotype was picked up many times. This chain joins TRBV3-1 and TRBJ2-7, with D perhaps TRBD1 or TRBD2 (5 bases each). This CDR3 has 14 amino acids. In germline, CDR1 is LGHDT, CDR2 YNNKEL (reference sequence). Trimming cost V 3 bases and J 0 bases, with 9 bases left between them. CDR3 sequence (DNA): TGTGCCAGCAGCCAGCCAGGGAGCTCCTACGAGCAGTACTTC. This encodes CASSQPGSSYEQYF.

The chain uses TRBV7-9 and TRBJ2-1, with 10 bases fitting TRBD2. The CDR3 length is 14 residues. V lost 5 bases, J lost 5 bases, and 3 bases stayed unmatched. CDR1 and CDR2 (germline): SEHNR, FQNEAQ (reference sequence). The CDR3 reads CASSITSGDNEQFF. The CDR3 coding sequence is TGTGCCAGCAGCATTACTAGCGGGGACAATGAGCAGTTCTTC.

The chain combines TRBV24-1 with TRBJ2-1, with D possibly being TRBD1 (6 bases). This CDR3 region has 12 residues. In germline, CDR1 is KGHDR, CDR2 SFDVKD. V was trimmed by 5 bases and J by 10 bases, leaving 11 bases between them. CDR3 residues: CATSGRQGEQFF. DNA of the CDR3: TGTGCCACCAGTGGTCGGCAGGGGGAGCAGTTCTTC.